This is a list of T cell receptor beta chains from one sample in a study of T cell repertoires in cytomegalovirus infection. TCRdb independently ran MiXCR on the reads; one entry per CDR3 protein. The sample yields roughly 500,000 distinct CDR3 sequences, roughly 43% seen once. These receptors lack a known antigen. The sequenced sample was cultured PBMCs, obtained from culture after CMV antigen stimulation. These receptors all come from a human donor in good health (CMV status not recorded). Some clones in this sample may be carry-over from other donors' samples. The CDR3 runs from the conserved cysteine through the conserved F or W. The D gene is left open where the match is weak. Rows may omit the clone size; those that give it use once, few, many or a size class.

clone_size,v_call,d_call,j_call,cdr3_nt,cdr3_aa
.,TRBV2,.,TRBJ2-5,TGTGCCAGCCAGAACCAGGGGTACCAAGAGACCCAGTACTTC,CASQNQGYQETQYF
once,TRBV4-3,TRBD2,TRBJ2-3,TGCGCCAGCAGCCAAGATTTAATACTAGCGGGAGTTCCAGATACGCAGTATTTT,CASSQDLILAGVPDTQYF
.,TRBV2,.,TRBJ1-6,TGTGCCAGCAGGGAGGGTTCACCCCTCCACTTT,CASREGSPLHF
.,TRBV5-4,TRBD2,TRBJ2-5,TGTGCCAGCAGCGACGAGCGGGAGGGGGGAGAGACCCAGTACTTC,CASSDEREGGETQYF
.,TRBV20-1,TRBD2,TRBJ2-5,TGCAGTGCTAGCGGCTGGGGCGTAGCGGGAGGGAGGCAAGAGACCCAGTACTTC,CSASGWGVAGGRQETQYF
.,TRBV12-3/TRBV12-4,TRBD2,TRBJ2-5,TGTGCCAGCAGTTTTGGGACTAATCAAGAGACCCAGTACTTC,CASSFGTNQETQYF
few,TRBV19,.,TRBJ2-5,TGTGCCAGTAGTATTGGCGGGACCGCCGGGGAGACCCAGTACTTC,CASSIGGTAGETQYF
few,TRBV7-9,TRBD1,TRBJ2-7,TGTGCCAGCAGCTTAGCGTGGGACAGAGGATCCTACGAGCAGTACTTC,CASSLAWDRGSYEQYF
.,TRBV6-5,.,TRBJ2-3,TGTGCCAGCAGTTACTTTCGGGAGCAAGATACGCAGTATTTT,CASSYFREQDTQYF
.,TRBV20-1,.,TRBJ2-1,TGCAGTGCTAGAGGGAACTACAATGAGCAGTTCTTC,CSARGNYNEQFF
few,TRBV7-2,.,TRBJ2-7,TGTGCCAGCAGCTTAGGGACAGCTCGCGAGCAGTACTTC,CASSLGTAREQYF
once,TRBV28,TRBD2,TRBJ2-1,TGTGCCAGCAGAAACCTTGCTCCTAGCGGGGGGGCATACAATGAGCAGTTCTTC,CASRNLAPSGGAYNEQFF
.,TRBV7-8,.,TRBJ2-5,TGTGCCAGCAGCATGCGCCCTCGGGGACCTATTCAAGAGACCCAGTACTTC,CASSMRPRGPIQETQYF
.,TRBV27,.,TRBJ2-7,TGTGCCAGCAGTTTATCCCCCTCCGGACGGCAGTACTTC,CASSLSPSGRQYF
.,TRBV7-4,TRBD1,TRBJ1-1,TGTGCCAGCAGCTTACCGGGACAGGGTGGGACTGAAGCTTTCTTT,CASSLPGQGGTEAFF
few,TRBV6-2/TRBV6-3,.,TRBJ1-5,TGTGCCAGCACCCGGACAGCTAATAGCAATCAGCCCCAGCATTTT,CASTRTANSNQPQHF
once,TRBV6-2/TRBV6-3,.,TRBJ2-1,TGTGCCAGCAGGACGCGCCCCAGGGAGTTGGGGGGAAATGAGCAGTTCTTC,CASRTRPRELGGNEQFF
.,TRBV15,.,TRBJ2-3,TGTGCCACCAGCAGAGAGGCAGATACGCAGTATTTT,CATSREADTQYF
.,TRBV28,.,TRBJ1-6,TGTGCCAGCACCAACCCAACGAATTCACCCCTCCACTTT,CASTNPTNSPLHF
.,TRBV11-2,.,TRBJ2-1,TGTGCCAGCAGCCTGACGAGGCGGGTGTACAATGAGCAGTTCTTC,CASSLTRRVYNEQFF
.,TRBV7-9,.,TRBJ1-4,TGTGCCAGCAGCTTAGCGGCTGAAGGGTTAGGTGAAAAACTGTTTTTT,CASSLAAEGLGEKLFF
few,TRBV6-2/TRBV6-3,.,TRBJ2-5,TGTGCCACTTCGACAGAACAACAAGAGACCCAGTACTTC,CATSTEQQETQYF
few,TRBV7-9,.,TRBJ2-7,TGTGCCAGCAGCTTAGCTTACGGGACACCAAACTACGAGCAGTACTTC,CASSLAYGTPNYEQYF
.,TRBV7-2,.,TRBJ1-1,TGTGCCAGCAGCATTACGTGGGACACTGAAGCTTTCTTT,CASSITWDTEAFF
.,TRBV7-2,TRBD2,TRBJ2-3,TGTGCCAGCAGGGAGCGGACCCTAGCGGGGGCGTATTTT,CASRERTLAGAYF
.,TRBV12-3/TRBV12-4,TRBD2,TRBJ2-1,TGTGCCAGCAGTCCGAGACTAGCGGGCAACCTTTACAATGAGCAGTTCTTC,CASSPRLAGNLYNEQFF